This passage covers 7 T cell receptor delta chains from one sample sequenced in a study of γδ T cells in repeated Plasmodium falciparum infection. TCRdb fed the multiplex PCR reads to CATT. In the table there are around 50,000 delta-chain clones, more than 1.5% of which are singletons. Vgamma9/Vdelta2+ and Vdelta2-negative gammadelta T cells were flow-sorted from PBMC for bulk sequencing. The sequenced material came from gamma-delta T cells from blood. Every receptor here comes from a pool of human donors (malaria-infected and uninfected, not separated).

This clone has at least ten counts. TCRdb's protein, taken from a much larger clone, differs from this DNA's translation at residue 14, likely owing to a read error; the protein displayed comes from the DNA. The chain links TRDV1 to TRDJ1; D may be TRDD2 or TRDD3 (6 bases each). The J gene is not listed in TCRdb, so it was assigned here from a DNA match to germline. Per the germline V gene, CDR1 is TSWWSYY and CDR2 is QGS. The length of the CDR3 is 17 residues. The CDR3 is CALGEAFPPLGTDRLIF. The DNA of the CDR3 is TGTGCTCTTGGGGAGGCCTTCCCCCCACTGGGCACCGATAGACTCATCTTT.

This clone was found many times. TCRdb attributes to this sequence the protein of a much larger clone, which differs from the DNA translation at residue 13; a read error is likely, and the protein displayed is translated from the DNA. The chain has TRDV2 and TRDJ1, with TRDD3 as a possible D gene (6 bases). Germline loops: CDR1 GEAIGNYY, CDR2 EKD. CDR3 length: 16 amino acids. In DNA, the CDR3 is TGTGCCTGTGACACGGGGATTTATAGGATCACCGATAGACTCATCTTT. This encodes CACDTGIYRITDRLIF.

This clone was recorded at least ten times. A read error is possible here, since a much larger clone lies one base away. Other nucleotide sequences in the sample specify the same CDR3. The rearrangement joins TRDV1 to TRDJ1; a possible D gene is TRDD2 (6 bases). Germline CDR1 and CDR2: TSWWSYY and QGS. CDR3 length: 21 residues. The CDR3 nucleotides read TGTGCTCTCGGGGAAAAAGTCCCCTACTTCCTTCTTGGACCCTCGGGGGATAAACTCATCTTT. As protein: CALGEKVPYFLLGPSGDKLIF.

This clone was seen a handful of times. This probably arose from a read error, given a far larger clone one base away. This specimen includes other DNA sequences encoding the same CDR3. The J gene is TRDJ1, the V gene TRDV2; the match to TRDD3 covers 8 bases. TCRdb leaves out the J gene; it was filled in here by matching the DNA to germline. CDR3 length equals 17 residues. The germline CDR1 and CDR2 sequences are GEAIGNYY and EKD. CDR3 sequence reads: CACDTLLGGENTDKLIF. The CDR3 nucleotides are TGTGCCTGCGACACCTTACTGGGGGGGGAGAACACCGATAAACTCATCTTT.

This clone showed up just a few times. TCRdb's protein, taken from a much larger clone, differs from this DNA's translation at residue 10, likely owing to a read error; the protein displayed comes from the DNA. The gene calls are TRDV1 and TRDJ1; D is tentatively TRDD2 or TRDD3 (8 bases each). The J gene was not available in TCRdb and was assigned here by matching the DNA to germline segments. V was cut by 3 bases and J by 2 bases, with 34 bases left in between. The CDR3 is 22 amino acids. The germline V gene has CDR1 TSWWSYY and CDR2 QGS. CDR3 in DNA: TGTGCTCTTGGGGATAATTTCTTCCTACCTCGGGATACGGGGGAATTTACCGATAAACTCATCTTT. Its protein is CALGDNFFLPRDTGEFTDKLIF.

Worth noting for this clone: The protein recorded in TCRdb matches a much larger clone and deviates from this DNA's translation at residue 15, suggesting a read error; the protein here is obtained by translating the DNA. The chain combines TRDV1 with TRDJ1; TRDD3 agrees at 13 bases. Here the J gene came from matching the DNA to germline, since TCRdb omits it. The CDR3 has 22 residues. From germline, CDR1 is TSWWSYY and CDR2 QGS. Unmatched junction bases numbered 21, after V lost 3 bases and J lost 2 bases. CDR3 DNA: TGTGCTCTTGGGGAGATTTCCTACTTGTACTGGGGGATACGTTTACCGACCGATAAACTCATCTTT. Protein product: CALGEISYLYWGIRLPTDKLIF.

This clone appeared many times. The protein given by TCRdb reflects a much larger clone and differs at residue 9 from this DNA's translation, likely from a read error; the protein shown is the DNA's translation. This chain joins TRDV1 and TRDJ1, with D perhaps given as TRDD2 or TRDD3 (8 bases each). Germline matching of the DNA provided the J gene here, since TCRdb leaves it blank. The V and J ends lost 6 bases and 0 bases respectively, with 32 bases between them. Germline V gene sequence: CDR1 TSWWSYY, CDR2 QGS. The CDR3 spans 21 residues. The CDR3 sequence is CALGFLPLPYWGLRYTDKLIF. CDR3 nucleotide sequence: TGTGCTCTTGGCTTCCTACCCCTGCCGTACTGGGGGCTCCGGTACACCGATAAACTCATCTTT.